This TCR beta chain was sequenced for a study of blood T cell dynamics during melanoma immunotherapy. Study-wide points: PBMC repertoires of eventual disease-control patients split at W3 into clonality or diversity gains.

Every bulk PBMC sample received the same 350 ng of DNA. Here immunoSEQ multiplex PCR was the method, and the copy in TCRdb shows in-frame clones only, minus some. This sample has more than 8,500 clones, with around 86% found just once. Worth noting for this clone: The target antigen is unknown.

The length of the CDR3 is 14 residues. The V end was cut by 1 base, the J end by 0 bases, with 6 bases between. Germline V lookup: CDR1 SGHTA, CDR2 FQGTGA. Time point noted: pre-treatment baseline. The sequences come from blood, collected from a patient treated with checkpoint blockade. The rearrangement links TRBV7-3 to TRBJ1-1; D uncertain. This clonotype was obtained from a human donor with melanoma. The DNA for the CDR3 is TGTGCCAGCAGCTTAAACGGGATGAACACTGAAGCTTTCTTT. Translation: CASSLNGMNTEAFF.